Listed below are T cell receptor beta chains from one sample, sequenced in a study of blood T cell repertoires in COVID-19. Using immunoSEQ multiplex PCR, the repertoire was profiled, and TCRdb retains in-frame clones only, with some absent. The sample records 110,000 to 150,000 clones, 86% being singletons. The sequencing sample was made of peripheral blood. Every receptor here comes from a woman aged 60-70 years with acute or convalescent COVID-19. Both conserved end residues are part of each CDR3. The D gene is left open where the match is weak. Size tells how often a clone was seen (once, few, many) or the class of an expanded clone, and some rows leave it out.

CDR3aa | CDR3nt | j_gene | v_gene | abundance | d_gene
CASSGTSDEQYF | TGCGCCAGCAGCGGGACTAGCGACGAGCAGTACTTC | TRBJ2-7 | TRBV10-1 | . | TRBD2
CASSLGPPLLNSPLHF | TGTGCCAGCAGCTTGGGCCCGCCGCTTCTTAATTCACCCCTCCACTTT | TRBJ1-6 | TRBV11-3 | . | .
CASSSLGTGGLEGYTF | TGTGCCAGCAGCTCCCTAGGGACAGGGGGCTTGGAGGGCTACACCTTC | TRBJ1-2 | TRBV5-6 | . | TRBD1
CASSRTSGDLAGGTDTQYF | TGTGCCAGCAGCAGGACTAGCGGGGACCTAGCGGGGGGCACAGATACGCAGTATTTT | TRBJ2-3 | TRBV7-9 | few | TRBD2
CASSQGPGTGRRPQHF | TGTGCCAGCAGCCAGGGTCCTGGGACAGGCCGGCGGCCCCAGCATTTT | TRBJ1-5 | TRBV3-1/TRBV3-2 | . | TRBD1
CASSPPYRLGNEQFF | TGTGCCAGCAGCCCCCCTTATCGGCTAGGCAATGAGCAGTTCTTC | TRBJ2-1 | TRBV7-9 | . | .
CASSSGKETQYF | TGTGCCAGCAGTTCAGGGAAAGAGACCCAGTACTTC | TRBJ2-5 | TRBV6-5 | . | .
CASSYGGGHQPQHF | TGTGCCAGCAGTTACGGGGGGGGTCATCAGCCCCAGCATTTT | TRBJ1-5 | TRBV6-5 | few | .
CASSQDGASNIQYF | TGTGCCAGCAGCCAAGATGGAGCTTCAAACATTCAGTACTTC | TRBJ2-4 | TRBV3-1/TRBV3-2 | . | .
CASSQGPQGTDTQYF | TGCGCCAGCAGCCAAGGTCCACAGGGGACAGATACGCAGTATTTT | TRBJ2-3 | TRBV4-1 | once | TRBD1
CASAGTGGFGYTF | TGTGCCAGCGCTGGGACAGGGGGCTTTGGCTACACCTTC | TRBJ1-2 | TRBV6-5 | once | TRBD1
CASNLGLGSSYEQYF | TGTGCCAGCAACCTCGGGTTAGGCTCCTCCTACGAGCAGTACTTC | TRBJ2-7 | TRBV5-8 | . | .
CASSWAGGVSEAFF | TGTGCCAGCAGCTGGGCAGGGGGAGTATCTGAAGCTTTCTTT | TRBJ1-1 | TRBV7-8 | . | TRBD1
CAWGAGLARGDEQFF | TGTGCCTGGGGGGCCGGGCTAGCGAGAGGGGATGAGCAGTTCTTC | TRBJ2-1 | TRBV30 | once | .
CASSLAAGTALPAEQYF | TGTGCCAGCAGCTTAGCGGCCGGGACAGCCCTCCCTGCCGAGCAGTACTTC | TRBJ2-7 | TRBV7-6 | . | TRBD1
CASSLAANYGYTF | TGTGCCAGCAGCTTGGCAGCTAACTATGGCTACACCTTC | TRBJ1-2 | TRBV7-9 | . | .
CASSLREGLPGGYEQYF | TGTGCCAGCAGTTTAAGGGAAGGACTCCCAGGGGGCTACGAGCAGTACTTC | TRBJ2-7 | TRBV28 | once | TRBD1
CASSPEGGLAAMNTGELFF | TGTGCCAGCAGCCCCGAGGGGGGACTAGCGGCCATGAACACCGGGGAGCTGTTTTTT | TRBJ2-2 | TRBV7-6 | . | TRBD2
CASSLVQWHTEAFF | TGTGCCAGCAGCTTAGTTCAGTGGCACACTGAAGCTTTCTTT | TRBJ1-1 | TRBV7-2 | once | .
CASSLRGTGGLQPQHF | TGTGCCAGCAGTCTTCGGGGGACAGGGGGCCTTCAGCCCCAGCATTTT | TRBJ1-5 | TRBV28 | . | TRBD1
CASRTQRGYTF | TGTGCCAGCAGGACTCAGCGCGGCTACACCTTC | TRBJ1-2 | TRBV28 | . | .
CASSFFRYEQYF | TGTGCCAGCAGCTTTTTCAGATACGAGCAGTACTTC | TRBJ2-7 | TRBV7-8 | once | .
CASSYEQDRDGYTF | TGTGCCAGCAGCTATGAACAAGACAGGGACGGCTACACCTTC | TRBJ1-2 | TRBV5-4 | . | TRBD1
CASSVDGRGETQYF | TGTGCCAGCAGCGTAGACGGCCGGGGGGAGACCCAGTACTTC | TRBJ2-5 | TRBV9 | . | .
CASSQQAGKNIQYF | TGTGCCAGCAGCCAACAGGCAGGCAAAAACATTCAGTACTTC | TRBJ2-4 | TRBV7-3 | . | .
CASSDGGLGSYEQYF | TGTGCCAGCAGTGACGGGGGGCTGGGGTCCTACGAGCAGTACTTC | TRBJ2-7 | TRBV2 | once | .
CAAYRGDQPQHF | TGTGCCGCTTACAGGGGTGACCAGCCCCAGCATTTT | TRBJ1-5 | TRBV28 | . | TRBD1
CASSPRQGYDEQYF | TGTGCCAGCAGCCCACGACAGGGGTACGACGAGCAGTACTTC | TRBJ2-7 | TRBV9 | . | TRBD1
CASSLQGMNTEAFF | TGTGCCAGCAGCCTACAGGGGATGAACACTGAAGCTTTCTTT | TRBJ1-1 | TRBV7-9 | few | TRBD1
CASSQTGQTVNEKLFF | TGTGCCAGCAGTCAGACAGGGCAAACCGTTAATGAAAAACTGTTTTTT | TRBJ1-4 | TRBV6-6 | few | TRBD1
CASSLTYEQYF | TGTGCCAGCAGTTTAACCTACGAGCAGTACTTC | TRBJ2-7 | TRBV2 | . | .
CASSLGTAGANVLTF | TGTGCCAGTAGTTTAGGGACAGCTGGGGCCAACGTCCTGACTTTC | TRBJ2-6 | TRBV19 | . | TRBD1
CASRASGDVGDTQYF | TGTGCCAGTAGGGCTAGCGGGGATGTTGGGGATACGCAGTATTTT | TRBJ2-3 | TRBV19 | . | TRBD2
CASSLTPRTGGRSYGYTF | TGTGCCAGCAGTTTAACTCCCCGGACAGGGGGCCGGAGCTATGGCTACACCTTC | TRBJ1-2 | TRBV27 | . | TRBD1
CASGRASGATDTQYF | TGTGCCAGCGGTCGGGCTAGCGGGGCCACAGATACGCAGTATTTT | TRBJ2-3 | TRBV7-8 | . | TRBD2
CASSSGQNYGYTF | TGTGCCAGCAGTTCCGGACAGAACTATGGCTACACCTTC | TRBJ1-2 | TRBV12-3/TRBV12-4 | . | .